Detailed here is one T cell receptor beta chain. The antigen it recognizes is unknown. This sequence may be a read error, since a much larger clone differs from it by one base. This sample was taken from a study of breast tumors, draining lymph nodes, adjacent tissues (dated by TCRdb to the mid-2010s). Study-level background: Breast cancer patients provided tumor, adjacent nontumor tissue and axillary lymph nodes, and the study compared the TCR beta repertoires across these three sources. In human breast cancer, the study set out to assess how tumor, surrounding tissue and draining lymph node repertoires relate to one another and whether T cells might be exchanged between them. Overall results and qualifications from the work: A scenario in which most tumor T cells derive from the lymph node and then expand within tumor tissue was judged to be consistent with the data. The conclusion that tumor T cells originate in lymph nodes was presented as consistent with a hypothesis rather than as directly demonstrated. The similarity between tumor and nontumor tissue repertoires was significantly greater in luminal-like breast cancer than in basal-like breast cancer. T-cell repertoire diversity in tumors was found to be lower than in lymph nodes but higher than in nontumor tissue, and preferential V and J gene usage was observed.

The axillary draining lymph nodes of breast cancer patients were the source of the lymph node samples. The instrument was an Illumina HiSeq 2000. TCR beta chain libraries were generated by multiplex PCR amplification. High-throughput sequencing was used to analyze the amplified TCR beta chain products. TCRdb itself trimmed the public reads at Q25 with fastp, ran MiXCR and retained productive beta chains. Identical CDR3 proteins give one entry, which carries the most common genes and DNA. The sample includes about 300,000 distinct CDR3 sequences, with around 30% observed a single time. The top ten constitute roughly 1.2% of the sample. Sequenced: axillary lymph node tissue. The source of this sequence is a female donor with breast cancer. Some clones in this sample may be carry-over from other donors' samples.

The DNA sequence is given as TGTGCCAGCGGTTTAATGGCCAACAATGAGCAGTTCTTC. Translated, this gives CASGLMANNEQFF. The rearranged segments are TRBV12-3 or TRBV12-4 and TRBJ2-1, with no confidently assigned D gene. Measured from the cysteine to the phenylalanine, the CDR3 is 13 residues long. Only CDR3 DNA remains: 39 bases, in frame from the first base.